Listed below are T cell receptor beta chains from one sample, sequenced in a study of T cell changes during pregnancy in multiple sclerosis. The data were produced by immunoSEQ multiplex PCR, yet TCRdb's version contains in-frame clones alone and is incomplete. The sample lists 60,000 or so clones; around 91% were seen once. The sequences come from peripheral blood, collected in the second trimester of pregnancy. The receptors derive from a female donor in good health, enrolled as a control in a pregnancy study. Each CDR3 is given with its conserved first and last residue. D genes are given only for firm matches. Rows may omit the clone size; those that give it use once, few, many or a size class.

v_call	d_call	j_call	clone_size	cdr3_nt	cdr3_aa
TRBV18	-	TRBJ1-5	once	TGTGCCAGCTCACCAGTCCCCGCAGTCAATCAGCCCCAGCATTTT	CASSPVPAVNQPQHF
TRBV13	TRBD1	TRBJ1-2	few	TGTGCCAGCAGCCCGGAGGGGGCAGGGCGAACCCTTACTATAAACTATGGCTACACCTTC	CASSPEGAGRTLTINYGYTF
TRBV5-1	TRBD1	TRBJ2-7	-	TGCGCCAGCAGCCGGGACAGGAGAACCTACGAGCAGTACTTC	CASSRDRRTYEQYF
TRBV14	TRBD2	TRBJ2-1	-	TGTGCCAGCAGCCAACTAGCGGGAGTCAATGAGCAGTTCTTC	CASSQLAGVNEQFF
TRBV11-2	-	TRBJ2-3	-	TGTGCCAGCAGCCCCCAGACTCCAACTCGCCGGGATACGCAGTATTTT	CASSPQTPTRRDTQYF
TRBV5-1	TRBD1	TRBJ2-7	-	TGCGCCAGCAGCCTCCAGGGGGCGGGTTTTTACGAGCAGTACTTC	CASSLQGAGFYEQYF
TRBV5-1	TRBD1	TRBJ1-1	-	TGCGCCAGCAGCCTGGGACAGGGAGTTACTGAAGCTTTCTTT	CASSLGQGVTEAFF
TRBV6-1	-	TRBJ2-1	-	TGTGCCAGCAGTAGGGGCGGAAATGAGCAGTTCTTC	CASSRGGNEQFF
TRBV4-1	TRBD1	TRBJ1-5	-	TGCGCCAGCAGCCAAGAAGTGGGCAGGGGGCTTCAGCCCCAGCATTTT	CASSQEVGRGLQPQHF
TRBV27	-	TRBJ1-5	-	TGTGCCAGCAGTTTGGGGCAGAATCAGCCCCAGCATTTT	CASSLGQNQPQHF
TRBV2	-	TRBJ1-1	-	TGTGCCAGCAGTGCGACACCCCGGGGTGAAGCTTTCTTT	CASSATPRGEAFF
TRBV7-2	-	TRBJ2-5	-	TGTGCCAGCAGCCAGAGGGTACAAGAGACCCAGTACTTC	CASSQRVQETQYF
TRBV25-1	TRBD1	TRBJ2-2	-	TGTGCCAGCCGGACAGGGACGGGCGGGGAGCTGTTTTTT	CASRTGTGGELFF
TRBV6-7	TRBD2	TRBJ2-7	-	TGTGCCAGCAGGCTACAGCGGGGTCGCGAGCAGTACTTC	CASRLQRGREQYF
TRBV2	TRBD2	TRBJ2-7	-	TGTGCCAGCAGTCGACTAGCGGGACCCTACGAGCAGTACTTC	CASSRLAGPYEQYF
TRBV5-1	-	TRBJ2-1	-	TGCGCCAGCAGCTTGCAGGACTCCTACAATGAGCAGTTCTTC	CASSLQDSYNEQFF
TRBV18	-	TRBJ2-7	-	TGTGCCAGCTCACGGAGCGGCGATACTCCGTACTTC	CASSRSGDTPYF
TRBV9	TRBD1	TRBJ2-7	-	TGTGCCAGCAGCGTAGAAACAGGGGTCGAGCAGTACTTC	CASSVETGVEQYF
TRBV6-1	TRBD1	TRBJ1-6	once	TGTGCCAGCAGTGAAATAGGGGACAGCCCACCCCTCCACTTT	CASSEIGDSPPLHF
TRBV6-5	TRBD1	TRBJ2-7	-	TGTGCCAGCAGTTCCGGGACAGGGGTTCACGAGCAGTACTTC	CASSSGTGVHEQYF
TRBV7-2	TRBD2	TRBJ2-2	once	TGTGCCAGCAGCCAACGGGGCGGGAGGGACGGGGAGCTGTTTTTT	CASSQRGGRDGELFF
TRBV7-9	-	TRBJ1-1	-	TGTGCCAGCAGCTTAGCAGCTATGAACACTGAAGCTTTCTTT	CASSLAAMNTEAFF
TRBV7-8	-	TRBJ2-1	-	TGTGCCAGCAGCCCCCTCCTGAGGCTCCATTCCGACAATGAGCAGTTCTTC	CASSPLLRLHSDNEQFF
TRBV6-6	-	TRBJ2-7	-	TGTGCCAGCACCGCGGTCCCAACCTACGAGCAGTACTTC	CASTAVPTYEQYF
TRBV4-2	TRBD2	TRBJ2-1	-	TGTGCCAGCAGCCAAGAAACTAGCGGGAGTGATGAGCAGTTCTTC	CASSQETSGSDEQFF
TRBV19	TRBD1	TRBJ1-1	-	TGTGCCAGTAGGGGACAGGAGCTTCTTGAAGCTTTCTTT	CASRGQELLEAFF
TRBV6-1	TRBD1	TRBJ1-3	-	TGTGCCAGCAGGATTACAGGGGGCGGTGGAAACACCATATATTTT	CASRITGGGGNTIYF
TRBV11-3	-	TRBJ2-5	-	TGTGCCAGCAGCTTAGGGGGGTGGGGGCGCCGCCAAGAGACCCAGTACTTC	CASSLGGWGRRQETQYF
TRBV7-9	TRBD2	TRBJ2-7	-	TGTGCCAGCAGCCCACTAGCGGGTTACTACGAGCAGTACTTC	CASSPLAGYYEQYF
TRBV7-8	-	TRBJ1-5	-	TGTGCCAGCAGCTTAGTCGAGGGCAGCAATCAGCCCCAGCATTTT	CASSLVEGSNQPQHF